One TCR beta chain is described in this entry. What it binds is not known. Assay used: immunoSEQ multiplex PCR; TCRdb lists only in-frame clones, some missing. The sample holds about 130,000 clones; 92% are singletons and the top ten take about 3.5%. This sample was included in a study of T cell responses to AZD1222 COVID-19 vaccine. Whole-study results and caveats: Sampling captured repertoires only after the peak T cell response. The sample set comprised mostly white British donors with more females, and clonal diversity was possibly underestimated. There were vaccine-associated CD4 TCRs across spike, dominant at 160-218 and 743-854.

The sequenced sample was peripheral blood, obtained 28 days after the second AZD1222 dose. The TCR originated in an adult who received the AZD1222 COVID-19 vaccine.

CDR3 in DNA: TGCAGCGCCCAGGAGACCTATAATTCACCCCTCCACTTT. It translates to CSAQETYNSPLHF. V is TRBV29-1 and J is TRBJ1-6; D gene uncertain. The CDR3 is 13 amino acids. CDR1 and CDR2 (germline): SQVTM, ANQGSEA. Trimming left V 7 bases short and J 2 bases short, with 9 bases between.